The entry below describes one T cell receptor (beta chain). These data come from a study of blood T cell repertoires in COVID-19. Across the study: T cells, B-cell-depleted T cells, or PBMCs supplied cDNA or gDNA.

The V gene end was trimmed by 6 bases and the J gene end by 4 bases; junction bases not matched to a gene: 8. The CDR3 has 14 residues. CDR1 and CDR2 from the germline V gene are LNHDA and SQIVND (reference sequence). Clones were read by immunoSEQ multiplex PCR, and TCRdb kept only the in-frame ones, dropping some. The sample consists of around 170,000 clones, 80% to 90% of them appearing once. Sequencing was performed on peripheral blood. The TCR originated in a young man who had recovered from COVID-19. The chain joins TRBV19 to TRBJ2-5; TRBD2 agrees at 7 bases. The CDR3 reads CASSRTRGAETQYF. The DNA of the CDR3 is TGTGCCAGTAGCAGGACTAGAGGAGCAGAGACCCAGTACTTC.